The 18 T cell receptor beta chains reported below all come from one sample, sequenced in a study of radiation and T cells in renal cell carcinoma. Regarding time point: blood 2 weeks post-SBRT. The treatment here: 15 Gy SBRT to primary tumor, nephrectomy 4 weeks later. Clones were sequenced by immunoSEQ multiplex PCR, and TCRdb holds only the in-frame ones, with some missing. The sample lists under 150,000 clones, about 81% occurring once. This material consisted of blood, taken from a patient whose treatment included radiotherapy and nephrectomy. All receptors come from a woman aged 60-75 years with renal cell carcinoma.

This chain connects TRBV10-3 to TRBJ1-2, with 8 bases fitting TRBD1. Germline-derived CDR1 and CDR2 are ENHRY and SYGVKD. The CDR3 extends over 14 amino acids. The V gene end was trimmed by 4 bases and the J gene end by 10 bases; junction bases not matched to a gene: 11. The CDR3 DNA is TGTGCCATCAGTGTGGGGCAGGGGGCGATTTCCTACACCTTC. It is translated as CAISVGQGAISYTF.

The chain links TRBV2 to TRBJ2-2; possible D gene TRBD1, 6 bases. Germline assignment: CDR1 SNHLY and CDR2 FYNNEI. V lost 5 bases and J 3 bases, leaving 13 bases between the germline ends. CDR3 size: 15 residues. CDR3 residues: CASSTTGEYTGELFF. For the CDR3, the DNA is TGTGCCAGCAGTACGACAGGAGAGTACACCGGGGAGCTGTTTTTT.

The chain joins TRBV6-6 to TRBJ2-3, with TRBD2 as a possible D gene (6 bases). CDR3 length equals 12 residues. Germline lookup yields CDR1 MNHNY and CDR2 SVGAGI (reference sequence). V was pared by 10 bases and J by 1 base, with 9 bases between. The CDR3 DNA reads TGTGCCACCACGGGGGGCACAGATACGCAGTATTTT. Translating it yields CATTGGTDTQYF.

The rearrangement joins TRBV9 to TRBJ1-2; 9 bases match TRBD1. From germline, CDR1 is SGDLS and CDR2 YYNGEE. V was clipped by 0 bases and J by 5 bases; unmatched bases: 2. The CDR3 runs to 14 residues. CDR3 region: CASSVDDRGYGYTF. In DNA form, the CDR3 reads TGTGCCAGCAGCGTAGATGACAGGGGGTATGGCTACACCTTC.

The chain recombines TRBV27 with TRBJ2-1, with 8 bases identical to TRBD2. With V trimmed by 0 bases and J by 4 bases, 2 bases remained unmatched. This CDR3 region has 15 residues. The germline gives CDR1 MNHEY, CDR2 SMNVEV (reference sequence). CDR3 region: CASSLSRGEYNEQFF. The DNA for the CDR3 is TGTGCCAGCAGTTTATCGCGGGGGGAGTACAATGAGCAGTTCTTC.

The rearrangement joins TRBV23-1 to TRBJ2-4; 7 nucleotides line up with TRBD1. TRBV23-1 falls under the ORF class, with uncertain function. The CDR3 sequence is 13 residues long. Trimming took 7 bases from V and 9 from J; bases not matched to a gene: 9. CDR3 bases: TGCGCCAGCACGACAGGGAACGAAGGCATTCAGTACTTC. It yields the protein CASTTGNEGIQYF.

V gene TRBV4-3 combines with J gene TRBJ1-2; D may be TRBD1 (5 bases). Germline assignment: CDR1 LGHNA and CDR2 YSLEER. The CDR3 runs to 15 residues. Between the trimmed V and J ends, which lost 0 bases and 3 bases, there was a span of 11 bases. The CDR3 reads CASSQDIGGDYGYTF. CDR3 DNA: TGCGCCAGCAGCCAAGATATCGGAGGGGACTATGGCTACACCTTC.

V usage is TRBV5-1 and J usage is TRBJ2-1; 7 positions agree with TRBD1. Trimming at V came to 4 bases and at J to 4 bases, leaving 5 bases not matched to a gene. Per the germline V gene, CDR1 is SGHRS and CDR2 is YFSETQ. This CDR3 has 14 residues. CDR3 amino acids: CASSAGTAYNEQFF. In nucleotides, the CDR3 is TGCGCCAGCAGCGCTGGGACAGCTTACAATGAGCAGTTCTTC.

The rearrangement links TRBV5-1 to TRBJ2-3; D is perhaps TRBD2 (5 bases). The V gene lost 8 bases and the J gene lost 8 bases, with 21 bases spanning the gap. This CDR3 comprises 14 residues. The germline CDR1 and CDR2 sequences are SGHRS and YFSETQ. CDR3 amino acids: CASNPDRGRPTQYF. The CDR3 DNA sequence: TGCGCCAGTAACCCGGACCGCGGGCGGCCTACGCAGTATTTT.

This chain links TRBV15 with TRBJ1-2, with D possibly matching TRBD1 (5 bases). V lost 5 bases and J 1 base, leaving 26 bases between the germline ends. Germline values: CDR1 LNHNV, CDR2 YYDKDF (reference sequence). The CDR3 runs to 19 residues. The CDR3 region has the DNA TGTGCCACCAGCCCCCGGACTCAGGGTTCCCTATATCATAACTATGGCTACACCTTC. This codes for CATSPRTQGSLYHNYGYTF.

In its sample, this clone was seen a few times. The rearrangement joins TRBV6-6 to TRBJ1-1, with a possible D match to TRBD1 (5 bases). CDR1 MNHNY and CDR2 SVGAGI come from the germline V gene (reference sequence). The CDR3 sequence is 13 residues long. Trimming took off 5 bases at V and 4 bases at J, with 11 bases between the two ends. CDR3: CASSTGQVTEAFF. The CDR3 nucleotides read TGTGCCAGCAGTACCGGACAAGTCACTGAAGCTTTCTTT.

This clone has a single count. J is TRBJ2-1 and V is TRBV28, with unresolved D. CDR3 length equals 16 residues. Per the germline V gene, CDR1 is MDHEN and CDR2 is SYDVKM. With 7 bases removed from V and 3 bases from J, the gap between germline ends came to 19 bases. The chain's CDR3 is CASTLVGGRSYNEQFF. The CDR3 DNA reads TGTGCCAGCACCCTAGTAGGCGGCAGGAGCTACAATGAGCAGTTCTTC.

This chain uses TRBV9 with TRBJ1-1; D remains ambiguous. Germline CDR1 reads SGDLS; CDR2 reads YYNGEE. V lost 4 bases and J 2 bases, leaving 15 bases between the germline ends. The CDR3 totals 15 residues. CDR3 residues: CASSTTDAANTEAFF. CDR3 sequence (DNA): TGTGCCAGCAGCACTACAGACGCCGCCAACACTGAAGCTTTCTTT.

The rearrangement joins TRBV6-5 to TRBJ1-1; a possible D gene is TRBD1 (6 bases). Germline-derived CDR1 and CDR2 are MNHEY and SVGAGI. This CDR3 has 13 residues. V lost 8 bases to trimming and J lost 14 bases, with 24 bases between them. The CDR3 DNA is TGTGCCAGCCTCCCGGGGGGTGGGGGGCCTCCCTTCTTT. Translating gives CASLPGGGGPPFF.

The chain joins TRBV19 to TRBJ1-4; no reliable D call. CDR1 LNHDA and CDR2 SQIVND come from the germline V gene (reference sequence). V was trimmed by 2 bases and J by 0 bases, leaving 4 bases between them. The CDR3 extends over 14 amino acids. The CDR3 DNA sequence: TGTGCCAGTAGTATAACAGCAACTAATGAAAAACTGTTTTTT. Its protein product is CASSITATNEKLFF.

This clone appeared many times. This chain connects TRBV5-6 to TRBJ1-2, with D uncertain. The V and J ends lost 1 base and 8 bases respectively, with 12 bases between them. The CDR3 contains 13 residues. CDR1 is SGHDT and CDR2 is YYEEEE in the germline V gene. The CDR3 coding sequence is TGTGCCAGCAGCTTGAGGAATAGCGAGGGCTACACCTTC. The encoded protein is CASSLRNSEGYTF.

This sequence joins TRBV30 and TRBJ2-3; TRBD1 matches 7 bases. Germline V lookup: CDR1 GTSNPN, CDR2 SVGIG (reference sequence). The CDR3 is 14 residues long. With V trimmed by 2 bases and J by 7 bases, 9 bases remained unmatched. The CDR3 DNA follows: TGTGCCTGGAGTTCGCCGCTACAGGGGAATACGCAGTATTTT. Protein sequence: CAWSSPLQGNTQYF.

This chain links TRBV5-4 with TRBJ2-4; D gene ambiguous. The CDR3 is 14 residues long. Per the germline V gene, CDR1 is SGHNT and CDR2 is YYREEE (reference sequence). Deletions cut 0 bases from V and 6 bases from J, with 10 bases between. The CDR3 region is CASSLASQRNIQYF. CDR3 coding DNA: TGTGCCAGCAGCTTGGCCTCACAGCGAAACATTCAGTACTTC.